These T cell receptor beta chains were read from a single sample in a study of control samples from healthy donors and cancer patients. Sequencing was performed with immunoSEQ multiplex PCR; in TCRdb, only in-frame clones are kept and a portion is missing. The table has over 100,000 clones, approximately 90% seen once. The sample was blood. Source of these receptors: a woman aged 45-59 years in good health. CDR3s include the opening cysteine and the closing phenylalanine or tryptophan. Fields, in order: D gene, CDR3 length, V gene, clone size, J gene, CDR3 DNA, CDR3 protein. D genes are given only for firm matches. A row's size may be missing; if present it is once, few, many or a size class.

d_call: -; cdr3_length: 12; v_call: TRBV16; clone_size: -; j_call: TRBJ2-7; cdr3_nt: TGTGCCAGCAGCCAATCGGTGTACGAGCAGTACTTC; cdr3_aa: CASSQSVYEQYF
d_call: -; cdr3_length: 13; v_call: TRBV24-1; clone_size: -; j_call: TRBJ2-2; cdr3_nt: TGTGCCACCCCTAACAGGCGCTCCATGGAGCTGTTTTTT; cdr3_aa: CATPNRRSMELFF
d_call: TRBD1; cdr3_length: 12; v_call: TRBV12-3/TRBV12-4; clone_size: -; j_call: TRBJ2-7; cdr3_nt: TGTGCCAGCAGTCGGGACAGCTACGAGCAGTACTTC; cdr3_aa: CASSRDSYEQYF
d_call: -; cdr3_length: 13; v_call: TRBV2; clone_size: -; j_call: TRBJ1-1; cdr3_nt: TGTGCCAGCAGTGTCGGTTCCTGGACTGAAGCTTTCTTT; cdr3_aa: CASSVGSWTEAFF
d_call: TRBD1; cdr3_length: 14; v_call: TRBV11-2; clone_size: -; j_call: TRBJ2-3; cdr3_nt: TGTGCCAGCAGCACGGGACAGGCAGCAGATACGCAGTATTTT; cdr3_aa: CASSTGQAADTQYF
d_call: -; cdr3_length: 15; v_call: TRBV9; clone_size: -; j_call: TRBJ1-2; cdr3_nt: TGTGCCAGCAGCGCATCATCAAGAGCTAACTATGGCTACACCTTC; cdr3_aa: CASSASSRANYGYTF
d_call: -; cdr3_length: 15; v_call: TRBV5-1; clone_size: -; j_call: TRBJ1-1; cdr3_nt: TGCGCCAGCAGCGATGGGTCGGTCGGGAACACTGAAGCTTTCTTT; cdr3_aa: CASSDGSVGNTEAFF
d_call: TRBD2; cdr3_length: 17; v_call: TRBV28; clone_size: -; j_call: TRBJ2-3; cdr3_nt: TGTGCCAGCAGTTTAGGCCCAGTAGCGGGAGTGTCAGATACGCAGTATTTT; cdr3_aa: CASSLGPVAGVSDTQYF
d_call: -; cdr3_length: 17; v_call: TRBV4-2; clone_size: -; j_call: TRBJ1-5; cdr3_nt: TGTGCCAGCAGCCAAGGGGGAGCGGTCAATAGCAATCAGCCCCAGCATTTT; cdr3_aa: CASSQGGAVNSNQPQHF
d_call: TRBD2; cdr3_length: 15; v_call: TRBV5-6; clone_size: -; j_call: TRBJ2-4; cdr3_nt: TGTGCCAGCAGCTTGGGGGGAGGGCACAAAAACATTCAGTACTTC; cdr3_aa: CASSLGGGHKNIQYF
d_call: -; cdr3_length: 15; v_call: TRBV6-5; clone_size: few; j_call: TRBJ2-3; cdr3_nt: TGTGCCAGCAGTTACACGGGGTCCAGCACAGATACGCAGTATTTT; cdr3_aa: CASSYTGSSTDTQYF
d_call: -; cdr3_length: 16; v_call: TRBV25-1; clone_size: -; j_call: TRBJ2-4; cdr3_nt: TGTGCCAGCAGTGAATATGGTACAGGACCCAAAAACATTCAGTACTTC; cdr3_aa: CASSEYGTGPKNIQYF
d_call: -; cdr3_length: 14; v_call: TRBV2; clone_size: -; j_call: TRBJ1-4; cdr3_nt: TGTGCCAGCAGTGCCACAGGGTGGAGCGAAAAACTGTTTTTT; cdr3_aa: CASSATGWSEKLFF
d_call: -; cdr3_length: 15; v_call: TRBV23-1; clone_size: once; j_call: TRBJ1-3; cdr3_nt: TGCGCCAGCAGTCAATATGGGTTCTCTGGAAACACCATATATTTT; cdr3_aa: CASSQYGFSGNTIYF
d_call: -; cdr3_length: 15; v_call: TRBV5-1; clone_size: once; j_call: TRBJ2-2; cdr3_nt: TGCGCCAGCAGCTTGGGAGCTGGGGGTCCCGGGGAGCTGTTTTTT; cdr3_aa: CASSLGAGGPGELFF
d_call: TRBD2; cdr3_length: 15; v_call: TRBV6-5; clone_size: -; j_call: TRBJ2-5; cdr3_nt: TGTGCCCCAGTCGAAGCGGGGGGAGACCAAGAGACCCAGTACTTC; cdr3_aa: CAPVEAGGDQETQYF
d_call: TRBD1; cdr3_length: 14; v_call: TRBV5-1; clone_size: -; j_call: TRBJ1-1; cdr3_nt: TGCGCCAGCAGCGCACTTCAGGGGGGCACTGAAGCTTTCTTT; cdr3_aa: CASSALQGGTEAFF
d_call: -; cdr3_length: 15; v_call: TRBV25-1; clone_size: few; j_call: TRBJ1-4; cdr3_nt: TGTGCCAGCAGTGAATCCGGGACCGCCCGTGAAAAACTGTTTTTT; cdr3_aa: CASSESGTAREKLFF
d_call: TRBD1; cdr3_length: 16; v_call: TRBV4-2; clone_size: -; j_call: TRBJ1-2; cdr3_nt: TGTGCCAGCAGCCGAGGGCAACAGGGGGTTGGCTATGGCTACACCTTC; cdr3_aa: CASSRGQQGVGYGYTF
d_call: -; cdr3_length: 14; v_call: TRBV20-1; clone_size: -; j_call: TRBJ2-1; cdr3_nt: TGCAGTGCTAGTCTTACCCGCGGCTACAATGAGCAGTTCTTC; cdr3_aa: CSASLTRGYNEQFF
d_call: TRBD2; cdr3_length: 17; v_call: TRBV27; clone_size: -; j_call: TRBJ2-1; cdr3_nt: TGTGCCAGCAGTTTAGTGACTAGCGGGGGGGTATACAATGAGCAGTTCTTC; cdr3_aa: CASSLVTSGGVYNEQFF
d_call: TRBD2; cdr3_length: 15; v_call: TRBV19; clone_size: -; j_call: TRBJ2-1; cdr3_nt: TGTGCCAGTAGTAGGGGACTAGCTGAATACAATGAGCAGTTCTTC; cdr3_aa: CASSRGLAEYNEQFF
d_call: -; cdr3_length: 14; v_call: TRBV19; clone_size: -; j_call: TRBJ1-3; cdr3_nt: TGTGCCAGTTCCTCCTTAGGCTCTGGAAACACCATATATTTT; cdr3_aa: CASSSLGSGNTIYF
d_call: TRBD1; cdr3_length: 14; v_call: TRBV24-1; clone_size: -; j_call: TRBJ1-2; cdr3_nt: TGTGCCACCAGTGCGACAGGGGGAAACTATGGCTACACCTTC; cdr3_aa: CATSATGGNYGYTF
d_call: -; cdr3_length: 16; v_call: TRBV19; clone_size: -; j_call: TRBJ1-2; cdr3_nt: TGTGCCAGTAGTATAGAGTTGGGCAGAGTTAACTATGGCTACACCTTC; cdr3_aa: CASSIELGRVNYGYTF
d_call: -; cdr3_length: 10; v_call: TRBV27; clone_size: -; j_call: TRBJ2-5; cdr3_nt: TGTGCCAGCAGTTTTACCCTATTGAACTTC; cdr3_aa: CASSFTLLNF
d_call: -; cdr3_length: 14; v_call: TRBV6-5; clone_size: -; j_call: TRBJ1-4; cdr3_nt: TGTGCCAGCAGTTACGCGGGAACTAATGAAAAACTGTTTTTT; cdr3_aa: CASSYAGTNEKLFF
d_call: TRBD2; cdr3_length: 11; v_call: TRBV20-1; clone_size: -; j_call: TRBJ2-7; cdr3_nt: TGCAGTGCTACCTCGGGGGGCGAGCAGTACTTC; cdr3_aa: CSATSGGEQYF
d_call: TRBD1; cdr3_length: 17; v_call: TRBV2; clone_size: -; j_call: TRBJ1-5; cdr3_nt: TGTGCCAGCAGCCCCAATAGACAGGGAGTGAGCAATCAGCCCCAGCATTTT; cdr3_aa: CASSPNRQGVSNQPQHF
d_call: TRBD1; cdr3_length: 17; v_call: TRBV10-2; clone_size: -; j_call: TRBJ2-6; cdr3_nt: TGCGCCAGCAGAGCCGGGACAGGGGGCTCTGGGGCCAACGTCCTGACTTTC; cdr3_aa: CASRAGTGGSGANVLTF
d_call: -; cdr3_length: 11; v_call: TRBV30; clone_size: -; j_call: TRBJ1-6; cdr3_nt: TGTGCCTGGAGTTCTAGTTCACCCCTCCACTTT; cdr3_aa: CAWSSSSPLHF
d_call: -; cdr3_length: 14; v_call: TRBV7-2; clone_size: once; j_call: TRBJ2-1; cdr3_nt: TGTGCCAGCAGCTTAGCGTTGGTCTACAATGAGCAGTTCTTC; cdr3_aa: CASSLALVYNEQFF
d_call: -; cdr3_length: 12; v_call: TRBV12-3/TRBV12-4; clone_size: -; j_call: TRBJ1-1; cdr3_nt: TGTGCCAGCAGTTTAAGCGGGGGGCAAGCTTTCTTT; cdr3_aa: CASSLSGGQAFF
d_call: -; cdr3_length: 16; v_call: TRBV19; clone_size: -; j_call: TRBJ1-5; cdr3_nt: TGTGCCAGTAGTAGGAGCGGGGGCGCATCTTGGCAGCCCCAGCATTTT; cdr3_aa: CASSRSGGASWQPQHF
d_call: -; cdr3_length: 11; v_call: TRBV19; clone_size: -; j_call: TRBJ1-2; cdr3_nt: TGTGCCAGTACAAGCAACTATGGCTACACCTTC; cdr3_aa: CASTSNYGYTF
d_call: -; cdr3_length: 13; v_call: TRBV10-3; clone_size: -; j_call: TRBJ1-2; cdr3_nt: TGTGCCATCAGTGCGGGGGGTAACCATGGCTACACCTTC; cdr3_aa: CAISAGGNHGYTF
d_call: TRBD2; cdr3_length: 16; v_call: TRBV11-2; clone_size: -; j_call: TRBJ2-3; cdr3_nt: TGTGCCAGCAGCTTAGACCCGGGACTAGGCACAGATACGCAGTATTTT; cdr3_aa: CASSLDPGLGTDTQYF
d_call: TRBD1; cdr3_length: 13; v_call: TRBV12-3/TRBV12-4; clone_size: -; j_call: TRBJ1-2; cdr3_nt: TGTGCCAGCTCGCCGGGACAGGGTTATGGCTACACCTTC; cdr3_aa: CASSPGQGYGYTF
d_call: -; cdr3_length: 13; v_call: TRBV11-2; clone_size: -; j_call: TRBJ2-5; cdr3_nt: TGTGCCAGCAGCTTAGGGGAGGTGGAGACCCAGTACTTC; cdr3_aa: CASSLGEVETQYF
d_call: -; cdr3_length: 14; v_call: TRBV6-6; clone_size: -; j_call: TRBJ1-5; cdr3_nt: TGTGCCAGCAGTTACCCGGGCAGCAATCAGCCCCAGCATTTT; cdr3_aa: CASSYPGSNQPQHF
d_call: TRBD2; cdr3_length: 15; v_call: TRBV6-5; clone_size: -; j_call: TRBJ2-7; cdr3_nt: TGTGCCAGCAGCGCCGGGACTAGCGGACCCTACGAGCAGTACTTC; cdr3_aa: CASSAGTSGPYEQYF
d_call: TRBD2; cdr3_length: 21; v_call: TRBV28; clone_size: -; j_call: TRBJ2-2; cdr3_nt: TGTGCCAGCAGTTTTGCGACGGGGACTAGCGGGTGGGATTTGAACACCGGGGAGCTGTTTTTT; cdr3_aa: CASSFATGTSGWDLNTGELFF
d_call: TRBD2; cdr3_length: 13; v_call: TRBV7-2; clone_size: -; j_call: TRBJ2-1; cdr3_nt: TGTGCCAGCAGCTTACCTAGCGGGATTCAGCAGTTCTTC; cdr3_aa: CASSLPSGIQQFF
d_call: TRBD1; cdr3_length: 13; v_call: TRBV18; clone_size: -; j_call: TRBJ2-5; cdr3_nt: TGTGCCAGCTCACGGACAGGGGAGGAGACCCAGTACTTC; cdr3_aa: CASSRTGEETQYF
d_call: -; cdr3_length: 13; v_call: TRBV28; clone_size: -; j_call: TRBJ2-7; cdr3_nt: TGTGCCAGCACCAAACAGGGATCCCACGAGCAGTACTTC; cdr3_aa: CASTKQGSHEQYF
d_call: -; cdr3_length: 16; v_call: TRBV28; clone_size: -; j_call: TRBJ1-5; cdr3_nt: TGTGCCAGCAGTTTATCCGGGGATCGAAGCAATCAGCCCCAGCATTTT; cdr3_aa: CASSLSGDRSNQPQHF
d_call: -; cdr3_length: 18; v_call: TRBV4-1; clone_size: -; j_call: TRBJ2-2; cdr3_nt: TGCGCCAGCAGCCCGACCTGGGGGGGCGGCGTGAACACCGGGGAGCTGTTTTTT; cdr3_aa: CASSPTWGGGVNTGELFF
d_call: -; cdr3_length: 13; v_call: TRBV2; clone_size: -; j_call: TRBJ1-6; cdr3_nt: TGTGCCAGCAGTGATGAAATGCGAGGGCCCCTCCACTTT; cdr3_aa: CASSDEMRGPLHF
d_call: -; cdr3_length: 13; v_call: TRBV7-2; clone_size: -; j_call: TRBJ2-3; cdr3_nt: TGTGCCAGCAGCTCCATAGGTCGGGGTACGCAGTATTTT; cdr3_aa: CASSSIGRGTQYF
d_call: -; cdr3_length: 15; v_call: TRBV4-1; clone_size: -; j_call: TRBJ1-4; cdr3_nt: TGCGCCAGCAGCCGCCAGGAGACAACTAATGAAAAACTGTTTTTT; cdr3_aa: CASSRQETTNEKLFF
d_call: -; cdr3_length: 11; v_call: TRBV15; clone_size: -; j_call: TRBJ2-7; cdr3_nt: TGTGCCACCGGGACAACCGACGAGCAGTACTTC; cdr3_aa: CATGTTDEQYF
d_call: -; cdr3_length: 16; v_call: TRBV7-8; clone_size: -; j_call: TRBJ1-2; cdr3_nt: TGTGCCAGCAGCCAGCGCCTTTGGGCAACGGATGGCAGCTACACCTTC; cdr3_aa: CASSQRLWATDGSYTF
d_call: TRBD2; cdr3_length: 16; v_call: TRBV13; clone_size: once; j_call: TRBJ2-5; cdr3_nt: TGTGCCAGCAGCCCAGGACTAGCGGGGGCTGGGGGGACCCAGTACTTC; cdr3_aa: CASSPGLAGAGGTQYF
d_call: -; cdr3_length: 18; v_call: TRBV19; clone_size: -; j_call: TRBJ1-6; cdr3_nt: TGTGCCAGTAGACCGGACGCCGTGTGGGCAGGGGCTAATTCACCCCTCCACTTT; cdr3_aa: CASRPDAVWAGANSPLHF